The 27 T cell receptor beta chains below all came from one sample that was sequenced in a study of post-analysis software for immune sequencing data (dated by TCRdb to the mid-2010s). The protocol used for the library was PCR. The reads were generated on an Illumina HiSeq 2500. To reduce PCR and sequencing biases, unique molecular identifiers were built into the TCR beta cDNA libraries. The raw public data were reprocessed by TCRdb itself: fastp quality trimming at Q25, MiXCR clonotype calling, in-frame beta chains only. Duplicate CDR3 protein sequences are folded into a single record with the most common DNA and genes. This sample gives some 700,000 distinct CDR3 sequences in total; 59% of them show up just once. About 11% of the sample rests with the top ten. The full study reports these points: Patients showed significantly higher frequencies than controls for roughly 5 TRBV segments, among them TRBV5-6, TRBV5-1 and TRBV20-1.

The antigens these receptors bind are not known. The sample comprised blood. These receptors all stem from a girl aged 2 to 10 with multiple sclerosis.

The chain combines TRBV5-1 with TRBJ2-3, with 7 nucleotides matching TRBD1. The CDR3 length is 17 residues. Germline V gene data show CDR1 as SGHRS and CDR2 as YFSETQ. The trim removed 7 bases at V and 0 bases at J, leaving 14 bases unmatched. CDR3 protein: CASYPGTATPSTDTQYF. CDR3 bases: TGCGCCAGCTATCCCGGGACAGCTACTCCAAGCACAGATACGCAGTATTTT.

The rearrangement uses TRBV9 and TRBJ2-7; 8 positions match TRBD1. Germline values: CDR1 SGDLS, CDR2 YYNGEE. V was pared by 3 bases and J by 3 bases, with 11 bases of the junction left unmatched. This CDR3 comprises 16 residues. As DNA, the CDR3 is TGTGCCAGCAGCGCTACTTGGGCAGGGGGCGTCTACGAGCAGTACTTC. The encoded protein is CASSATWAGGVYEQYF.

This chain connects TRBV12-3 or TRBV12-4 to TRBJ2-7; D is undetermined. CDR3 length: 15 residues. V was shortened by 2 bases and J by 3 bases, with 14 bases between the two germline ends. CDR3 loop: CASSLNPPPNYEQYF. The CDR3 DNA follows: TGTGCCAGCAGTTTAAATCCCCCCCCAAACTACGAGCAGTACTTC.

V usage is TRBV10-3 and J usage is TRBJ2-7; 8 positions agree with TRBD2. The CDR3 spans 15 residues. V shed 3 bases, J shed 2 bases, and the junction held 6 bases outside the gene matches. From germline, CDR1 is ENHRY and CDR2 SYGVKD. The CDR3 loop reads CAISDYTGGAYEQYF. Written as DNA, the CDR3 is TGTGCCATCAGTGATTATACGGGGGGGGCCTACGAGCAGTACTTC.

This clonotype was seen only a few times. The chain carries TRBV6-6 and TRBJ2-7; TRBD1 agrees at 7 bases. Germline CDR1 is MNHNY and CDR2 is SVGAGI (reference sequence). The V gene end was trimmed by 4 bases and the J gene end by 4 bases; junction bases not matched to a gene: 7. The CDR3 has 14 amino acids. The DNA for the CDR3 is TGTGCCAGCAGTTCACAGGGGATCGGATACGAGCAGTACTTC. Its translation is CASSSQGIGYEQYF.

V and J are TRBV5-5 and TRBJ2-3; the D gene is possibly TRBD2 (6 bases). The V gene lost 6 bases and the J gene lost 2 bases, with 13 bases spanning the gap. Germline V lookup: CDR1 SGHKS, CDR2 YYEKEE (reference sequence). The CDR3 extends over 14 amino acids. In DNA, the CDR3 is TGTGCCAGCATGGAGGGGCCAAACACAGATACGCAGTATTTT. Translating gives CASMEGPNTDTQYF.

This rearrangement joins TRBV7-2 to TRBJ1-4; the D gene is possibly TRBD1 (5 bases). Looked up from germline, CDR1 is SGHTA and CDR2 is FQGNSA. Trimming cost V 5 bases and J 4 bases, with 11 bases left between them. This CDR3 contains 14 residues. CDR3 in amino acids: CASSVGRGNEKLFF. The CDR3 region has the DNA TGTGCCAGCAGCGTGGGACGGGGTAATGAAAAACTGTTTTTT.

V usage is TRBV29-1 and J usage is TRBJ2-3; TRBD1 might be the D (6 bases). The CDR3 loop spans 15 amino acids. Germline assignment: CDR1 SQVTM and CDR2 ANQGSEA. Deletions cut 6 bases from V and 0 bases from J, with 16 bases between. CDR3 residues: CSVERYRESTDTQYF. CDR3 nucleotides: TGCAGCGTGGAACGGTACAGGGAAAGCACAGATACGCAGTATTTT.

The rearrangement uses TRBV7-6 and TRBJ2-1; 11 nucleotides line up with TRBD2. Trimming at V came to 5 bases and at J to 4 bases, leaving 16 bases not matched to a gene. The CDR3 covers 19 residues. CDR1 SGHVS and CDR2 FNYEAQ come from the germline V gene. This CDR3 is CASSPRSQLAGGSYNEQFF. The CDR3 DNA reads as TGTGCCAGCAGCCCCAGGTCCCAGTTAGCGGGAGGGAGTTACAATGAGCAGTTCTTC.

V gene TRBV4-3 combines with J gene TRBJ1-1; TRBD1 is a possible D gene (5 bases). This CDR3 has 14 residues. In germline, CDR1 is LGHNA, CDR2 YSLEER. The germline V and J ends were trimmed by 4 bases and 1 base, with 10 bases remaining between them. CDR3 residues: CASSLTGENTEAFF. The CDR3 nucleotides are TGCGCCAGCAGCCTAACAGGAGAGAACACTGAAGCTTTCTTT.

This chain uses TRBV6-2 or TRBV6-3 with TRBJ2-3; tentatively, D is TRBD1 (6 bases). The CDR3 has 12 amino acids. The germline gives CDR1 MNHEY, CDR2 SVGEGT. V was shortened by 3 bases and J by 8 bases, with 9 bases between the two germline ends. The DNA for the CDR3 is TGTGCCAGCAGTTATCAAGGGGGTACGCAGTATTTT. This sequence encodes CASSYQGGTQYF.

Written as DNA, the CDR3 is TGTGCCAGCAGCCCCCGGACTAGCCCCACGTTCCGGGATACGCAGTATTTT. This sequence encodes CASSPRTSPTFRDTQYF. The rearrangement links TRBV5-4 to TRBJ2-3; 8 positions agree with TRBD2. The germline V gene has CDR1 SGHNT and CDR2 YYREEE (reference sequence). V trimming: 4 bases; J trimming: 6 bases; junction bases outside the gene matches: 16. The CDR3 covers 17 residues.

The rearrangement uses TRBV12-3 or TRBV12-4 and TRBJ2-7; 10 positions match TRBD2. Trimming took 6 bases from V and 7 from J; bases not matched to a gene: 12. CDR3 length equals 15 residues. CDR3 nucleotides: TGTGCCAGCAGATCGACTAGCGGGCTATACAATGAGCAGTACTTC. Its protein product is CASRSTSGLYNEQYF.

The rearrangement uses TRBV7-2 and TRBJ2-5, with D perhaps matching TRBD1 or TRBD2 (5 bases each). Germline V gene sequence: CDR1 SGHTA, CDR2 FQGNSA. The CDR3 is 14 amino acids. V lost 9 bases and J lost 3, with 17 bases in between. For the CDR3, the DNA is TGTGCCAGTCTACCCAGGGCCGGGAAAGAGACCCAGTACTTC. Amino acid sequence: CASLPRAGKETQYF. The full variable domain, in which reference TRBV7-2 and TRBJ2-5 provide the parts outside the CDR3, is GAGVSQSPSNKVTEKGKDVELRCDPISGHTALYWYRQSLGQGLEFLIYFQGNSAPDKSGLPSDRFSAERTGGSVSTLTIQRTQQEDSAVYLCASLPRAGKETQYFGPGTRLLVL.

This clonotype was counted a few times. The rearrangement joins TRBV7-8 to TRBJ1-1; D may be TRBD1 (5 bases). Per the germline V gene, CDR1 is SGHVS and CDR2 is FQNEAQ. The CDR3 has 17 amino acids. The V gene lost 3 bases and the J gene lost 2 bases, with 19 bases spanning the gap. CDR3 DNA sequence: TGTGCCAGCAGCTTTTCCGCCGGGAGGGGACTTAACACTGAAGCTTTCTTT. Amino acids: CASSFSAGRGLNTEAFF.

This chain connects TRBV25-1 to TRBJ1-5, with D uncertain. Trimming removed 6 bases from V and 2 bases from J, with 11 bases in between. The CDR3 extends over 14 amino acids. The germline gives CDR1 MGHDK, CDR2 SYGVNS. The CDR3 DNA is TGTGCCAGCAGGGCCGACGGGGGCAATCAGCCCCAGCATTTT. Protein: CASRADGGNQPQHF. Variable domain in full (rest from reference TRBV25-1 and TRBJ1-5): EADIYQTPRYLVIGTGKKITLECSQTMGHDKMYWYQQDPGMELHLIHYSYGVNSTEKGDLSSESTVSRIRTEHFPLTLESARPSHTSQYLCASRADGGNQPQHFGDGTRLSIL.

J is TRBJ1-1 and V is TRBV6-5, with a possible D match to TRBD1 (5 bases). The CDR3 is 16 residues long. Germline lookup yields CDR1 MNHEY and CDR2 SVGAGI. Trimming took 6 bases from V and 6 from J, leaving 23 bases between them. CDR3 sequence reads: CASSLLPTRGRAEAFF. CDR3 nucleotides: TGTGCCAGCAGCTTACTTCCGACAAGGGGTCGGGCTGAAGCTTTCTTT.

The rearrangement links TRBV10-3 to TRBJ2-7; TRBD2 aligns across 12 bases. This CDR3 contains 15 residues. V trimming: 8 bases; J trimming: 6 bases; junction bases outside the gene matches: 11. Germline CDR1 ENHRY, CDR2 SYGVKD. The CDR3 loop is CAIARTSGKGREQYF. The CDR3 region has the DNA TGTGCCATCGCCCGGACTAGCGGGAAAGGTCGCGAGCAGTACTTC.

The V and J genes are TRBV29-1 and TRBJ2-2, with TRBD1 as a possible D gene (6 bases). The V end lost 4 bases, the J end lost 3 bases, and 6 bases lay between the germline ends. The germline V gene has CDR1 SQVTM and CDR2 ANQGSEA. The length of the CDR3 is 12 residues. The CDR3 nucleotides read TGCAGCGTTGCAGGGGACACCGGGGAGCTGTTTTTT. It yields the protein CSVAGDTGELFF.

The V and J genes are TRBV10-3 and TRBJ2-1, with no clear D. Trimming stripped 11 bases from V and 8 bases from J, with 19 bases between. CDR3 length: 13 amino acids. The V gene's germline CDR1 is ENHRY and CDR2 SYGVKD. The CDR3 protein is CAAAGSLRDEQFF. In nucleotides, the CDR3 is TGTGCCGCCGCCGGCAGTCTTCGGGATGAGCAGTTCTTC.

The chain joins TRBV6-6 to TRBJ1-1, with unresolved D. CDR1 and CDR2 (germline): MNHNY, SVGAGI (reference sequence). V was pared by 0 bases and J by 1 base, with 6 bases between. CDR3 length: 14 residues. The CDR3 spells CASSYSWGNTEAFF. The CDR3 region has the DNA TGTGCCAGCAGTTACTCGTGGGGGAACACTGAAGCTTTCTTT.

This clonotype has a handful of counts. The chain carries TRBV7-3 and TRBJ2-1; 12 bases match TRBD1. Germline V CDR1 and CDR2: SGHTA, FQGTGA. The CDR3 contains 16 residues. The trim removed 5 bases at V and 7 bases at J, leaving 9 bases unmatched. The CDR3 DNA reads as TGTGCCAGCAGCCCTCCCGGGACAGGGGGCTTAAATGAGCAGTTCTTC. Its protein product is CASSPPGTGGLNEQFF.

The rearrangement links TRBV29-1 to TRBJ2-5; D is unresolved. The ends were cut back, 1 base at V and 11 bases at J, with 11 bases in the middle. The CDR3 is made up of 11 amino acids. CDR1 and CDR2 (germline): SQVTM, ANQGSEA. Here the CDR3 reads CSVEGGNEQYF. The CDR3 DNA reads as TGCAGCGTTGAAGGCGGAAATGAGCAGTACTTC.

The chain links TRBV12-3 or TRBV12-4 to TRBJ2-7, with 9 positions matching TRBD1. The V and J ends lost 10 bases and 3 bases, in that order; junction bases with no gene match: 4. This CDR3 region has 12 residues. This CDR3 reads CAIGQGYYEQYF. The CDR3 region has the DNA TGTGCCATCGGACAGGGGTACTACGAGCAGTACTTC.

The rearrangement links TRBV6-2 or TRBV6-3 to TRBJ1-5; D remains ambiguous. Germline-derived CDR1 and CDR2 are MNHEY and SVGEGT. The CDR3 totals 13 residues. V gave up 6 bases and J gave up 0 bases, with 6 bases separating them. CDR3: CASSSYSNQPQHF. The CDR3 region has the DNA TGTGCCAGCAGCTCTTATAGCAATCAGCCCCAGCATTTT.

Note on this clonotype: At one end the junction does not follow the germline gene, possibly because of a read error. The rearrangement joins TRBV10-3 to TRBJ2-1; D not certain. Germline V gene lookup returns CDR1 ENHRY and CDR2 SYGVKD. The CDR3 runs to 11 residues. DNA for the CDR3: TGTACCATCAGCAGAGAGTACGAGCAGTTCTTC. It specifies CTISREYEQFF.

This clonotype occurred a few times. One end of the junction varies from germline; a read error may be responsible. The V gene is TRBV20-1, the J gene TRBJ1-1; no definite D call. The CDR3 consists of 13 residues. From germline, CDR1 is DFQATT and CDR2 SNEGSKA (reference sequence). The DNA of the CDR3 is TGCAGTGCTTCCCCAGAGTATAACACTGAGGCTTTCTTT. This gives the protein CSASPEYNTEAFF.